This T cell receptor beta chain was recovered during a study of blood T cell repertoires in COVID-19. Study summary: PBMCs, B-cell-depleted T cells, or T cells were the source of the cDNA or gDNA that made up the material.

This clone has a single count. Original data processing: Reference gene primer amplification gave estimated nucleated cell counts. Clones were sequenced by immunoSEQ multiplex PCR, and TCRdb holds only the in-frame ones, with some missing. V, J and clone size were drawn from that table, and D and trimming were deduced from the DNA. Of more than 75,000 clones in the sample, 88% were seen once. Trimming took 4 bases from V and 1 from J, leaving 9 bases between them. The CDR3 covers 13 residues. CDR1 SGHDT and CDR2 YYEEEE come from the germline V gene. Specimen: peripheral blood. The receptor was derived from an elderly woman with active COVID-19. The chain has TRBV5-6 and TRBJ2-7; D is possibly TRBD1 (5 bases). This CDR3 reads CASSPTVSYEQYF. The CDR3 region has the DNA TGTGCCAGCAGCCCGACAGTTTCCTACGAGCAGTACTTC. Based on the CDR3 plus reference TRBV5-6 and TRBJ2-7, the full variable domain is DAGVTQSPTHLIKTRGQQVTLRCSPKSGHDTVSWYQQALGQGPQFIFQYYEEEERQRGNFPDRFSGHQFPNYSSELNVNALLLGDSALYLCASSPTVSYEQYFGPGTRLTVT.